Below, 20 T cell receptor beta chains from the same sample are listed, as sequenced in a study of blood T cell repertoires in COVID-19. The protocol was immunoSEQ multiplex PCR, while the TCRdb copy is restricted to in-frame clones and leaves out a portion. This sample carries some 340,000 clones, around four fifths of them seen once, and the ten largest clones take 3%. Sequencing was carried out using peripheral blood. Receptors were obtained from a young man with active or convalescent COVID-19.

The chain carries TRBV18 and TRBJ2-3, with TRBD2 matching over 12 bases. Germline V gene lookup returns CDR1 KGHSH and CDR2 LQKENI. With 5 bases clipped from V and 6 bases from J, the junction kept 3 bases outside the gene matches. The CDR3 is 14 residues long. The CDR3 sequence is CASSSGLAGDTQYF. CDR3 DNA sequence: TGTGCCAGCTCATCCGGACTAGCGGGGGATACGCAGTATTTT.

This chain joins TRBV3-1 (or the pseudogene TRBV3-2) and TRBJ2-1; weak D call: TRBD2 (6 bases). Trimming took 0 bases from V and 10 from J, leaving 10 bases between them. This CDR3 region has 13 residues. Germline assignment: CDR1 LGHDT and CDR2 YNNKEL (reference sequence). This CDR3 is CASSQEGTGEQFF. CDR3 DNA sequence: TGTGCCAGCAGCCAAGAGGGGACTGGGGAGCAGTTCTTC.

The table lists this clone with a few counts. The V call is TRBV12-5, the J call TRBJ1-3, with TRBD1 identical over 9 bases. This CDR3 has 15 residues. V gave up 6 bases and J gave up 2 bases; unmatched junction bases: 5. In germline, CDR1 is LGHNT, CDR2 FRNRAP. Here the CDR3 reads CASGPQGAPGNTIYF. Written as DNA, the CDR3 is TGTGCTAGTGGACCACAGGGGGCTCCTGGAAACACCATATATTTT.

This clone appeared a single time. The chain employs TRBV28 and TRBJ2-3; 8 positions agree with TRBD2. Germline V gene lookup returns CDR1 MDHEN and CDR2 SYDVKM. J was trimmed by 4 bases and V by 2 bases; bases with no gene match: 11. This CDR3 is 17 amino acids long. The CDR3 nucleotides are TGTGCCAGCAGTTTACCCCCAGGGGCGGGAGGCTCAGATACGCAGTATTTT. As protein: CASSLPPGAGGSDTQYF.

The chain is built from TRBV3-1 (or the pseudogene TRBV3-2) and TRBJ2-3, with D perhaps matching TRBD2 (6 bases). Trimming took 3 bases from V and 15 from J, leaving 22 bases between them. This CDR3 spans 14 amino acids. CDR1 and CDR2 from the germline V gene are LGHDT and YNNKEL (reference sequence). The CDR3 DNA reads TGTGCCAGCAGCCAGGGGACTCCGGGGACGTGCCACTATTTT. Its translation: CASSQGTPGTCHYF.

This chain uses TRBV11-2 with TRBJ2-1; the match to TRBD2 covers 12 bases. CDR3 length: 15 residues. V trimming: 3 bases; J trimming: 7 bases; junction bases outside the gene matches: 4. Germline CDR1 SGHAT, CDR2 FQNNGV. Written as DNA, the CDR3 is TGTGCCAGCAGCTTGGGACTAGCGGGTAAAAATGAGCAGTTCTTC. As protein: CASSLGLAGKNEQFF. The full variable domain, with the rest looked up from reference TRBV11-2 and TRBJ2-1, is EAGVAQSPRYKIIEKRQSVAFWCNPISGHATLYWYQQILGQGPKLLIQFQNNGVVDDSQLPKDRFSAERLKGVDSTLKIQPAKLEDSAVYLCASSLGLAGKNEQFFGPGTRLTVL.

CDR3 DNA: TGCGCCAGCAGCGGCAGACAGGGCATGGCGTCTGAAGCTTTCTTT. It is translated as CASSGRQGMASEAFF. The V gene is TRBV5-1, the J gene TRBJ1-1; 7 bases line up with TRBD1. V gave up 4 bases and J gave up 6 bases; unmatched junction bases: 12. The CDR3 has 15 residues. Germline lookup yields CDR1 SGHRS and CDR2 YFSETQ. The whole variable domain, filled in from reference TRBV5-1 and TRBJ1-1, reads KAGVTQTPRYLIKTRGQQVTLSCSPISGHRSVSWYQQTPGQGLQFLFEYFSETQRNKGNFPGRFSGRQFSNSRSEMNVSTLELGDSALYLCASSGRQGMASEAFFGQGTRLTVV.

The CDR3 loop is CASSPHRGSYTF. In DNA, the CDR3 is TGTGCCAGCAGCCCCCACAGAGGGAGCTACACCTTC. The genes are TRBV11-2 and TRBJ1-2; D uncertain. The germline V gene has CDR1 SGHAT and CDR2 FQNNGV. The CDR3 spans 12 residues. Trimming stripped 5 bases from V and 9 bases from J, with 13 bases between.

This clone has just one count. The chain links TRBV2 to TRBJ2-6; TRBD2 might be the D (5 bases). The CDR3 runs to 16 residues. Germline V CDR1 and CDR2: SNHLY, FYNNEI. The germline V and J ends were trimmed by 3 bases and 0 bases, with 9 bases remaining between them. As DNA, the CDR3 is TGTGCCAGCAGTGAGCAGCGGATCTCTGGGGCCAACGTCCTGACTTTC. Its translation: CASSEQRISGANVLTF.

The table lists this clone with a few counts. The DNA of the CDR3 is TGTGCCAGCAGCTTAGGACTAGCGGGGAGGGACAATGAGCAGTTCTTC. Residues: CASSLGLAGRDNEQFF. J is TRBJ2-1 and V is TRBV11-3; 11 bases agree with TRBD2. The V and J ends lost 1 base and 5 bases, in that order; junction bases with no gene match: 4. The CDR3 is made up of 16 amino acids. Germline V lookup: CDR1 SGHNT, CDR2 YENEEA.

This chain connects TRBV6-5 to TRBJ2-7; no clear D gene. Germline-derived CDR1 and CDR2 are MNHEY and SVGAGI. V gave up 8 bases and J gave up 3 bases, with 5 bases separating them. This CDR3 region has 10 residues. The CDR3, as DNA: TGTGCCAGCGGCAGCTACGAGCAGTACTTC. Its protein is CASGSYEQYF.

This clone was recorded once. The V gene is TRBV28, the J gene TRBJ2-1; D might be TRBD2 (6 bases). The V end lost 3 bases, the J end lost 9 bases, and 12 bases lay between the germline ends. Germline loops: CDR1 MDHEN, CDR2 SYDVKM. The CDR3 runs to 13 residues. CDR3 coding DNA: TGTGCCAGCAGTTTTCACGGGACTGGTGAGCAGTTCTTC. It is translated as CASSFHGTGEQFF.

This clone showed up just once. This sequence joins TRBV6-5 and TRBJ2-7; 11 bases align to TRBD1. V was pared by 6 bases and J by 3 bases, with 4 bases of the junction left unmatched. The V gene's germline CDR1 is MNHEY and CDR2 SVGAGI. The CDR3 contains 14 residues. The CDR3 loop reads CASSAGTGGYEQYF. The CDR3, as DNA: TGTGCCAGCAGCGCCGGGACAGGGGGCTACGAGCAGTACTTC.

This chain links TRBV27 with TRBJ2-1; D gene uncertain. CDR3 length: 16 amino acids. The germline CDR1 and CDR2 sequences are MNHEY and SMNVEV (reference sequence). V shed 4 bases and J shed 0 bases, with 13 bases lying between them. This CDR3 is CASSYQVVLSYNEQFF. The CDR3 DNA reads TGTGCCAGCAGTTATCAGGTAGTCCTCTCCTACAATGAGCAGTTCTTC.

The rearrangement joins TRBV6-2 or TRBV6-3 to TRBJ1-5; the match to TRBD1 covers 9 bases. The germline V gene has CDR1 MNHEY and CDR2 SVGEGT. The J segment lost 6 bases and the V segment lost 2 bases, leaving 5 bases of the junction unmatched. The CDR3 length is 15 residues. The CDR3 nucleotides read TGTGCCAGCAGTTACGCGGGACAGGGCAGTCAGCCCCAGCATTTT. Protein product: CASSYAGQGSQPQHF.

The V and J genes are TRBV27 and TRBJ2-3; D unresolved. The CDR3 has 13 residues. Germline CDR1 reads MNHEY; CDR2 reads SMNVEV (reference sequence). V lost 4 bases, J lost 0 bases, and 5 bases lay in between. The CDR3 protein is CASSSDSTDTQYF. The CDR3 coding sequence is TGTGCCAGCAGTTCAGATAGCACAGATACGCAGTATTTT.

This clone was seen only a few times. The rearrangement joins TRBV4-2 to TRBJ2-5; D is perhaps TRBD2 (6 bases). Trimming removed 1 base from V and 2 bases from J, with 14 bases in between. CDR1 LGHNA and CDR2 YNFKEQ come from the germline V gene. This CDR3 spans 16 amino acids. Here the CDR3 reads CASSQATRLGQETQYF. CDR3 DNA: TGTGCCAGCAGCCAAGCAACGAGACTAGGGCAAGAGACCCAGTACTTC.

The gene calls are TRBV6-4 and TRBJ2-7; D gene uncertain. The CDR3 runs to 14 residues. Germline V gene lookup returns CDR1 MRHNA and CDR2 SNTAGT. Trimming stripped 8 bases from V and 1 base from J, with 15 bases between. In DNA form, the CDR3 reads TGTGCCAGCGCCCCCGAAAGAGGATCCTACGAGCAGTACTTC. This codes for CASAPERGSYEQYF.

The chain employs TRBV19 and TRBJ1-6, with D possibly TRBD1 on 6 matching bases. V was pared by 8 bases and J by 7 bases, with 9 bases between. The CDR3 totals 12 residues. Germline V gene lookup returns CDR1 LNHDA and CDR2 SQIVND (reference sequence). CDR3 nucleotides: TGTGCCAGTTCCACAGGGAATTCACCCCTCCACTTT. It yields the protein CASSTGNSPLHF.

The V and J genes are TRBV6-5 and TRBJ1-1, with TRBD1 matching 7 bases. Looked up from germline, CDR1 is MNHEY and CDR2 is SVGAGI. The CDR3 runs to 16 residues. J gave up 1 base and V 2 bases, and 7 bases lay outside the gene matches. CDR3 sequence reads: CASSYRTGRRNTEAFF. The CDR3 nucleotides read TGTGCCAGCAGTTACAGGACAGGCCGCAGGAACACTGAAGCTTTCTTT.